This T cell receptor (beta chain) came from a study of T cell changes during pregnancy in multiple sclerosis. Clones were sequenced by immunoSEQ multiplex PCR, and TCRdb holds only the in-frame ones, with some missing. The table lists almost 50,000 clones, 94% of them singletons. V lost 9 bases and J lost 1, with 15 bases in between. Germline values: CDR1 MNHNS, CDR2 SASEGT. This CDR3 is 14 amino acids long. The rearrangement links TRBV6-1 to TRBJ1-1; tentative D call: TRBD1 (6 bases). The sequence derives from a female donor with multiple sclerosis, enrolled in a pregnancy study. The specimen was CD4+ T cells from peripheral blood mononuclear cells, collected in the third trimester of pregnancy. Here the CDR3 reads CASIQGGWNTEAFF. In DNA, the CDR3 is TGTGCCAGTATACAGGGCGGATGGAACACTGAAGCTTTCTTT.